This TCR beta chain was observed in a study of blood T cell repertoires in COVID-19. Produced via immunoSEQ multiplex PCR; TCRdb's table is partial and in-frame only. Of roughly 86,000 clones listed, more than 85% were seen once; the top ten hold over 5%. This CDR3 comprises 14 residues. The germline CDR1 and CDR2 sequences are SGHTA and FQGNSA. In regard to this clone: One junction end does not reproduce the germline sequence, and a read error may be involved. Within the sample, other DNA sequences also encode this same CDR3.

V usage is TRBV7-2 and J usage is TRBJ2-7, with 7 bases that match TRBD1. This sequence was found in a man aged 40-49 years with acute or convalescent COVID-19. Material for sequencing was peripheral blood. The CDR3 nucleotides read TGTGCCAGTAGCTTAGGGGACAGCTCCTACGAGCAGTACTTC. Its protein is CASSLGDSSYEQYF.